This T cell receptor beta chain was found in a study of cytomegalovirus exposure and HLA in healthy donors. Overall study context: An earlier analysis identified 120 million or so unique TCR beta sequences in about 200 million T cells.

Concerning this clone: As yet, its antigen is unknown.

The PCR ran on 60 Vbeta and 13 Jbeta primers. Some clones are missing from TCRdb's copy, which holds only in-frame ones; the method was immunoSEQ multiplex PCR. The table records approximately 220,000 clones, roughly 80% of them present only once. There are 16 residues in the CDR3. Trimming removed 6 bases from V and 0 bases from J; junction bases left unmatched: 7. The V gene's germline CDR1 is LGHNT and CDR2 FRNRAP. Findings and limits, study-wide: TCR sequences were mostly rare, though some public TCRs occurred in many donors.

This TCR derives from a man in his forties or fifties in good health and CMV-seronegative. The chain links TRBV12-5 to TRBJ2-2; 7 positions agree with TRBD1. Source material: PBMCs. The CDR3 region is CASGPRGGTNTGELFF. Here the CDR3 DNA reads TGTGCTAGTGGCCCCCGAGGGGGCACGAACACCGGGGAGCTGTTTTTT.